The clone carrying this TCR beta chain was recorded many times. Its specificity is not known. The source of the sample is a study of molecular identifiers for immune sequencing clone quantification. Study-level information: In the replicates, RNA derived from about 19,000 or 110,000 naive CD8 cells was divided into five parts, and four were sequenced. Findings and caveats of the study: Beyond 20 RNA copies, clones held over 99% of effector molecules, compared with under 1% in naive cells.

This CDR3 spans 16 amino acids. Germline V lookup: CDR1 MNHEY, CDR2 SMNVEV (reference sequence). Trimming removed 0 bases at V and 0 bases at J, with 8 bases between. MiXCR was run by TCRdb on the PCR reads, yielding one entry per CDR3 protein. The data contain around 300,000 distinct CDR3 sequences, about 23% of them singletons. This chain connects TRBV27 to TRBJ2-2, with a tentative D call TRBD1 (5 bases). The specimen was naive CD8+ T cells from blood, with Jurkat cell RNA spiked in. Noted subset: FACS-sorted CD8+CD4-CCR7+CD45RA+ naive T cells. The receptor comes from a human donor in good health. Some libraries in this study had Jurkat cell RNA spiked in. CDR3 nucleotides: TGTGCCAGCAGTTTATCAGGGGCTGCGAACACCGGGGAGCTGTTTTTT. Amino acids: CASSLSGAANTGELFF.